Shown below are 25 T cell receptor beta chains from a single sample sequenced in a study of technical replicates of blood from a handful of donors. Clones were read by immunoSEQ multiplex PCR, and TCRdb kept only the in-frame ones, dropping some. The sample has 74,000 or so clones, approximately 96% seen once. The sequenced material came from T cells isolated from PBMCs. The source is a human donor in good health.

J is TRBJ2-7 and V is TRBV23-1; 8 bases match TRBD1. TRBV23-1 is given ORF status, its function remaining uncertain. The CDR3 has 15 amino acids. V was pared by 3 bases and J by 5 bases, with 9 bases of the junction left unmatched. CDR3 region: CASSHNIQGVDEQYF. In DNA, the CDR3 is TGCGCCAGCAGTCACAATATACAGGGGGTCGACGAGCAGTACTTC.

The chain is built from TRBV13 and TRBJ2-7, with 8 nucleotides matching TRBD2. Germline V gives CDR1 PRHDT, CDR2 FYEKMQ (reference sequence). CDR3 length: 14 amino acids. Trimming cost V 3 bases and J 6 bases; bases outside gene matches: 7. The CDR3 sequence: CASSLTSVPPEQYF. The CDR3 bases are TGTGCCAGCAGCTTGACTAGCGTTCCTCCCGAGCAGTACTTC.

CDR3 sequence (DNA): TGTGCCTCTCGGACTAGCGGGAGAGCCGGGGAGCTGTTTTTT. Its translation: CASRTSGRAGELFF. V and J are TRBV30 and TRBJ2-2; 13 bases match TRBD2. V dropped 7 bases and J dropped 6; count of bases not matched to a gene: 5. The CDR3 extends over 14 amino acids. The germline CDR1 and CDR2 sequences are GTSNPN and SVGIG (reference sequence). The variable domain in full, completed from reference TRBV30 and TRBJ2-2, reads SQTIHQWPATLVQPVGSPLSLECTVEGTSNPNLYWYRQAAGRGLQLLFYSVGIGQISSEVPQNLSASRPQDRQFILSSKKLLLSDSGFYLCASRTSGRAGELFFGEGSRLTVL.

This clone occurred once. The J gene is TRBJ1-1, the V gene TRBV29-1; 7 bases fit TRBD1. CDR1 is SQVTM and CDR2 is ANQGSEA in the germline V gene. The J segment lost 0 bases and the V segment lost 5 bases, leaving 6 bases of the junction unmatched. This CDR3 has 14 residues. CDR3 protein: CSVTRGYMNTEAFF. DNA of the CDR3: TGCAGCGTTACCAGGGGGTATATGAACACTGAAGCTTTCTTT. Drawing the rest from reference TRBV29-1 and TRBJ1-1, the complete variable domain is SAVISQKPSRDICQRGTSLTIQCQVDSQVTMMFWYRQQPGQSLTLIATANQGSEATYESGFVIDKFPISRPNLTFSTLTVSNMSPEDSSIYLCSVTRGYMNTEAFFGQGTRLTVV.

This clone is a singleton in its sample. The chain is built from TRBV7-8 and TRBJ2-7; 8 bases are shared with TRBD2. The CDR3 runs 14 residues. Germline V gene data show CDR1 as SGHVS and CDR2 as FQNEAQ. Losses at the gene ends were 3 bases for V and 1 base for J; bases not matched to a gene: 2. The CDR3 DNA sequence: TGTGCCAGCAGCTTTAGCGGGGCGTCCTACGAGCAGTACTTC. It is translated as CASSFSGASYEQYF.

This sequence joins TRBV19 and TRBJ2-2, with 10 bases aligning to TRBD2. Unmatched junction bases numbered 5, after V lost 2 bases and J lost 5 bases. CDR3 length equals 16 residues. In germline, CDR1 is LNHDA, CDR2 SQIVND (reference sequence). The CDR3, as DNA: TGTGCCAGTAGTATAAGGACTAGCGGTCTTACCGGGGAGCTGTTTTTT. Protein sequence: CASSIRTSGLTGELFF.

The CDR3 sequence is CASSFYDRSGGYTF. The CDR3 DNA reads as TGTGCCAGCAGTTTTTACGACAGGTCGGGTGGCTACACCTTC. The genes are TRBV28 and TRBJ1-2, with D tentatively TRBD1 (6 bases). The CDR3 is made up of 14 amino acids. Trimming shortened V by 3 bases and J by 7 bases, and 15 bases separated the two germline ends. Germline loops: CDR1 MDHEN, CDR2 SYDVKM.

The chain uses TRBV4-3 and TRBJ1-2, with 7 nucleotides matching TRBD1. CDR1 is LGHNA, CDR2 YSLEER, per germline. The CDR3 is 18 amino acids. The V and J ends lost 0 bases and 1 base, in that order; junction bases with no gene match: 11. CDR3 residues: CASSQDVGVGGFNYGYTF. The DNA for the CDR3 is TGCGCCAGCAGCCAAGACGTTGGGGTAGGGGGCTTTAACTATGGCTACACCTTC.

The count of this clone is one. The chain combines TRBV5-8 with TRBJ1-2; maybe TRBD1 (5 bases). V was clipped by 5 bases and J by 2 bases, with 16 bases between them. The germline gives CDR1 SGHTS, CDR2 YDEGEE. This CDR3 comprises 15 residues. The DNA of the CDR3 is TGTGCCAGCAGTTTCCGCAGGGTACACAACTATGGCTACACCTTC. Translating gives CASSFRRVHNYGYTF.

V gene TRBV7-8 combines with J gene TRBJ1-5; D not certain. CDR1 and CDR2 from the germline V gene are SGHVS and FQNEAQ. The V and J ends lost 5 bases and 5 bases respectively, with 10 bases between them. The CDR3 sequence is 13 residues long. For the CDR3, the DNA is TGTGCCAGCAGCGATGGACTAGATCAGCCCCAGCATTTT. Its protein is CASSDGLDQPQHF.

This clone showed up just once. This rearrangement joins TRBV7-2 to TRBJ2-3; weak D call: TRBD2 (6 bases). This CDR3 comprises 15 residues. The germline CDR1 and CDR2 sequences are SGHTA and FQGNSA. V was cut by 2 bases and J by 2 bases, with 11 bases left in between. The CDR3 coding sequence is TGTGCCAGCAGCTTAACGGGAGTCTCCACAGATACGCAGTATTTT. Translation: CASSLTGVSTDTQYF.

This chain connects TRBV10-3 to TRBJ2-7, with 13 bases that match TRBD2. Germline V gene lookup returns CDR1 ENHRY and CDR2 SYGVKD. This CDR3 spans 16 amino acids. Trimming took 6 bases from V and 6 from J; bases not matched to a gene: 11. Here the CDR3 reads CAISEGLAGRAGEQYF. The CDR3 nucleotides are TGTGCCATCAGCGAGGGACTAGCGGGGAGGGCGGGCGAGCAGTACTTC.

The chain carries TRBV6-5 and TRBJ2-1; D not resolved. Germline CDR1 is MNHEY and CDR2 is SVGAGI. Trimming removed 0 bases at V and 3 bases at J, with 3 bases between. The CDR3 sequence is 13 residues long. This chain's CDR3 is CASSYSLYNEQFF. CDR3 bases: TGTGCCAGCAGTTACTCCCTCTACAATGAGCAGTTCTTC.

This chain connects TRBV19 to TRBJ1-2; D unresolved. The CDR3 covers 10 residues. Germline V gene data show CDR1 as LNHDA and CDR2 as SQIVND (reference sequence). The ends were cut back, 7 bases at V and 14 bases at J, with 14 bases in the middle. Written as DNA, the CDR3 is TGTGCCAGTAATGCGACAAATGAAACCTTC. It translates to CASNATNETF.

The gene calls are TRBV7-9 and TRBJ1-1; D is uncertain. The CDR3 extends over 10 amino acids. The germline V and J ends were trimmed by 1 base and 8 bases, with 2 bases remaining between them. Germline V gives CDR1 SEHNR, CDR2 FQNEAQ (reference sequence). DNA for the CDR3: TGTGCCAGCAGCTTAGTAGAAGCTTTCTTT. Translation gives CASSLVEAFF.

This sequence joins TRBV5-1 and TRBJ2-1; tentatively, D is TRBD1 (8 bases). The CDR3 is 16 residues long. Between the trimmed V and J ends, which lost 4 bases and 7 bases, there was a span of 21 bases. Germline V lookup: CDR1 SGHRS, CDR2 YFSETQ. The CDR3 nucleotides read TGCGCCAGCAGCCGGTCGGGAGGACAGGGAGGAAATGAGCAGTTCTTC. It is translated as CASSRSGGQGGNEQFF.

The chain links TRBV11-2 to TRBJ2-3, with D maybe TRBD1 (6 bases). CDR1 SGHAT and CDR2 FQNNGV come from the germline V gene. This CDR3 is built from 15 residues. Trimming removed 8 bases at V and 3 bases at J, with 18 bases between. The CDR3: CASGITGLSTDTQYF. CDR3 in DNA: TGTGCCAGCGGGATAACAGGGCTGTCGACAGATACGCAGTATTTT.

This clone is a singleton in its sample. The chain links TRBV5-6 to TRBJ2-1, with D possibly TRBD2 on 5 matching bases. V lost 2 bases and J lost 12, with 21 bases in between. The germline CDR1 and CDR2 sequences are SGHDT and YYEEEE. This CDR3 spans 15 amino acids. This CDR3 reads CASSFPRKAPRGQFF. CDR3 sequence (DNA): TGTGCCAGCAGCTTTCCCAGAAAAGCTCCCCGGGGGCAGTTCTTC.

The rearrangement joins TRBV7-9 to TRBJ2-7, with 12 bases identical to TRBD2. V shed 2 bases and J 7 bases; nucleotides not matched to a gene: 6. This CDR3 is 15 amino acids long. Germline CDR1 SEHNR, CDR2 FQNEAQ (reference sequence). CDR3 sequence (DNA): TGTGCCAGCAGCTTACCAGAGACTAGCGGGGGTGAGCAGTACTTC. Its translation is CASSLPETSGGEQYF.

The genes are TRBV7-9 and TRBJ2-1, with no clear D. Trimming pared 5 bases from V and 5 bases from J, leaving 13 bases between. The CDR3 contains 14 residues. From germline, CDR1 is SEHNR and CDR2 FQNEAQ (reference sequence). The chain's CDR3 is CASSHPDLDNEQFF. CDR3 sequence (DNA): TGTGCCAGCAGCCATCCCGACTTGGACAATGAGCAGTTCTTC.

V is TRBV7-2 and J is TRBJ1-2; 8 nucleotides match TRBD1. J lost 4 bases, V lost 5 bases, and 9 bases had no gene match. This CDR3 has 15 residues. Germline V gene data show CDR1 as SGHTA and CDR2 as FQGNSA. CDR3 coding DNA: TGTGCCAGCAGCATAGACAGGGGCTCCGGCTATGGCTACACCTTC. Protein product: CASSIDRGSGYGYTF.

The chain joins TRBV2 to TRBJ2-7; possible D gene TRBD1, 8 bases. The germline gives CDR1 SNHLY, CDR2 FYNNEI. The CDR3 totals 12 residues. The V end lost 11 bases, the J end lost 1 base, and 12 bases lay between the germline ends. The CDR3 spells CASQGGSYEQYF. DNA of the CDR3: TGTGCCTCACAGGGGGGGTCCTACGAGCAGTACTTC.

This clone has just a few counts. J is TRBJ1-1 and V is TRBV9, with D tentatively TRBD1 (6 bases). This CDR3 spans 14 amino acids. Germline V gene lookup returns CDR1 SGDLS and CDR2 YYNGEE. With 1 base removed from V and 1 base from J, the gap between germline ends came to 8 bases. CDR3 nucleotides: TGTGCCAGCAGCGTACAGGGACAGAACACTGAAGCTTTCTTT. The encoded protein is CASSVQGQNTEAFF.

The chain uses TRBV19 and TRBJ1-1; no firm D call. The ends were cut back, 5 bases at V and 6 bases at J, with 7 bases in the middle. Germline V lookup: CDR1 LNHDA, CDR2 SQIVND (reference sequence). The CDR3 is 11 residues long. The CDR3 region is CASSLYAEAFF. The CDR3 DNA reads TGTGCCAGTAGTTTGTATGCTGAAGCTTTCTTT.

The rearrangement uses TRBV4-1 and TRBJ2-1, with D possibly matching TRBD2 (6 bases). The CDR3 length is 15 residues. Germline CDR1 MGHRA, CDR2 YSYEKL. Trimming cost V 1 base and J 6 bases, with 13 bases left between them. The CDR3 nucleotides are TGCGCCAGCAGCCAAGCGGACTACACAGGCAATGAGCAGTTCTTC. Translation: CASSQADYTGNEQFF.